The sequence of this T cell receptor (beta chain) was determined in a study of type 1 regulatory T cells. Turning to the study itself: T-allo10 is a Tr1-enriched, alloantigen-specific CD4 T cell product made in vitro. Regarding the study as a whole: Type 1 regulatory T cells had a more restricted TCR repertoire than non-type 1 regulatory T cells.

Note on this clonotype: Its antigen is unidentified.

Using its own MiXCR run on the reads, TCRdb lists one record per CDR3 protein. The top ten hold over 1.5% of the sample, which has 55,000 to 65,000 distinct CDR3 sequences, approximately 67% seen once. Germline-derived CDR1 and CDR2 are MGHRA and YSYEKL. V shed 2 bases and J shed 0 bases, with 2 bases lying between them. The CDR3 length is 13 residues. The chain employs TRBV4-1 and TRBJ1-5; the D is unclear. The specimen was cultured non-Tr1 T cells, either the whole culture or a sorted T cell fraction (not recorded which). The source of this sequence is a human donor in good health. CDR3 amino acids: CASSQISNQPQHF. The CDR3, as DNA: TGCGCCAGCAGCCAAATTAGCAATCAGCCCCAGCATTTT.